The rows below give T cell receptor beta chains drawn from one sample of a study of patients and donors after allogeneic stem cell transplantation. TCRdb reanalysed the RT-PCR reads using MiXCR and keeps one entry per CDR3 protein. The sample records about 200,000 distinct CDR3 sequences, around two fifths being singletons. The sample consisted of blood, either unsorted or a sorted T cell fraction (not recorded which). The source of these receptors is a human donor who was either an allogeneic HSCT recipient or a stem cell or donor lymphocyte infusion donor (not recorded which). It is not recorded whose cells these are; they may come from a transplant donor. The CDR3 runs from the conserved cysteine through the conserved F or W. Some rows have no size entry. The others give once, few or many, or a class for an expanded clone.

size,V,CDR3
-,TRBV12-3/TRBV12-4,CASSKQGGTDTQYF
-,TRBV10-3,CAISESFSGPEDEQYF
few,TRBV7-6,CASSLAKARRVRNEQFF
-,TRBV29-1,CSARAGGDRGELFF
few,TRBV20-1,CSANVGLAGPYEQYF
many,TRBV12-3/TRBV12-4,CASSFDRAYGYTF
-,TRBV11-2,CASSLEGPGGSTYNEQFF
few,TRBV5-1,CASSTSGYGYTF
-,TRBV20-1,CSARGVRGREEKLFF
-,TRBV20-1,CSTRQGAYGYTF
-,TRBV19,CASSMVTGLNTGELFF
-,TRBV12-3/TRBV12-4,CASSLGGSPLHF
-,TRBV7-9,CASSLFPFKYF
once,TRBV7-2,CASSLPQGDLTDTQYF
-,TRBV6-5,CASSYGTSGTYSYEQYF
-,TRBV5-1,CASSLYRQGAKNTEAFF
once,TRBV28,CASRPGDMNTEAFF
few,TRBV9,CASSVGTTLRMDEQFF
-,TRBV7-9,CASSLERGRNYGYTF
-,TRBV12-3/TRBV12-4,CASPLRGQGGNTIYF
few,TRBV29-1,CSVATGMNTEAFF
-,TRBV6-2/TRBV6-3,CASSYSPHRRGENQPQHF
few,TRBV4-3,CASSQYYLSETPDRTDTQYF
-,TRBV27,CASSLSSGNPHYGYTF
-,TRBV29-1,CSVGALAGNTEAFF
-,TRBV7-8,CASSLGVVGFKGKPFF
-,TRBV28,CASRSLDTEAFF
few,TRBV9,CASSVKLGGDEAFF
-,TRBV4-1,CASSPQQGAWDEQYF
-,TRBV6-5,CASTALSFF
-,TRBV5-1,CASSLAWGTGELFF
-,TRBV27,CARGDRGTDEQYF
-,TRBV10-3,CAISGAPNYGYTF
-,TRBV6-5,CATGQDYGYTF
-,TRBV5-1,CASSQGTGGSNQPQHF
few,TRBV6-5,CASSRGLDGSYEQYF
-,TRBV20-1,CSAGDYGYTF
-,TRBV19,CASTTGGAGSYEQYF
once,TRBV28,CASEWGGFGMGTNEQFF
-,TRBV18,CASSPLDLPGQGTEAFF
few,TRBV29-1,CSVDSRGDEQYF